This TCR beta chain comes out of a study of intratumoral heterogeneity in liver cancer. Study as a whole: With a median age of approximately 58 years, most patients were men. Study results and caveats: The authors noted under-sampled tumor-infiltrating lymphocyte representation as a limitation.

Multiple geographically separated regions of the hepatocellular carcinoma nodule were sampled separately. Samples came from areas without visible necrosis or hemorrhage. Germline values: CDR1 SGDLS, CDR2 YYNGEE. The CDR3 has 12 amino acids. For this clone: Its target is not known.

Using immunoSEQ multiplex PCR, the repertoire was profiled, and TCRdb retains in-frame clones only, with some absent. The table shows around 6,200 clones, with approximately 70% occurring only once. Material: tumor tissue, obtained before any cancer treatment. The chain recombines TRBV9 with TRBJ1-1; a weak D match, TRBD1 (5 bases). The TCR originated in a woman in her seventies with hepatocellular carcinoma. The CDR3 protein is CGRGGTNTEAFF. The CDR3 DNA reads TGTGGACGCGGGGGGACCAACACTGAAGCTTTCTTT.